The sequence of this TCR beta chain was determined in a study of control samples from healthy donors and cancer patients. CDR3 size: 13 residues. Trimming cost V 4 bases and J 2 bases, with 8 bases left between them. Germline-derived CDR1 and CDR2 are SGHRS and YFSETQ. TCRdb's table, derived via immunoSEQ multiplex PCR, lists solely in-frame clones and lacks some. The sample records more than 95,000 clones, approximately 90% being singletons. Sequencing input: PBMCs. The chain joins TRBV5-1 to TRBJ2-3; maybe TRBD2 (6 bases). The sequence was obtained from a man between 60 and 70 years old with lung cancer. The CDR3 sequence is CASSRDFTDTQYF. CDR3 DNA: TGCGCCAGCAGCCGGGACTTCACAGATACGCAGTATTTT.